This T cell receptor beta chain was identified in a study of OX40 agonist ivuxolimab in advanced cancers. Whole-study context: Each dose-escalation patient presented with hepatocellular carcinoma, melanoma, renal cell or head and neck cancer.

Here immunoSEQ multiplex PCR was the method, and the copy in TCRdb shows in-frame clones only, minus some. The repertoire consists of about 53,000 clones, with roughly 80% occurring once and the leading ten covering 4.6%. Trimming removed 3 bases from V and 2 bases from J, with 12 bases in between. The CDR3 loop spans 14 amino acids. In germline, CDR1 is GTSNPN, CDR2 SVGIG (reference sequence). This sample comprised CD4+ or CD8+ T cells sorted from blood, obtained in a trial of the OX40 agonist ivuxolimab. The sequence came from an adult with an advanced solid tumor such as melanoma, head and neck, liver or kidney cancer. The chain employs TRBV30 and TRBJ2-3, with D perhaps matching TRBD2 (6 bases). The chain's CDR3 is CAWRGLAITDTQYF. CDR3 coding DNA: TGTGCCTGGAGAGGGCTAGCGATCACAGATACGCAGTATTTT.